These 11 T cell receptor beta chains originate from one sample sequenced in a study of blood T cell repertoires in COVID-19. The table came from immunoSEQ multiplex PCR; TCRdb's copy has only in-frame clones and leaves some out. This sample has around 90,000 clones, with roughly 92% found just once. The sample consisted of peripheral blood. The receptors stem from a woman aged 60-70 years with active COVID-19.

The rearrangement uses TRBV11-3 and TRBJ1-1; D is unresolved. CDR3 length: 15 residues. V lost 0 bases to trimming and J lost 2 bases, with 10 bases between them. Germline assignment: CDR1 SGHNT and CDR2 YENEEA. Here the CDR3 reads CASSLDPVPNTEAFF. The CDR3 nucleotides are TGTGCCAGCAGCTTAGATCCAGTCCCCAACACTGAAGCTTTCTTT. Complete variable domain (other parts from reference TRBV11-3 and TRBJ1-1): EAGVVQSPRYKIIEKKQPVAFWCNPISGHNTLYWYLQNLGQGPELLIRYENEEAVDDSQLPKDRFSAERLKGVDSTLKIQPAELGDSAVYLCASSLDPVPNTEAFFGQGTRLTVV.

The chain recombines TRBV2 with TRBJ1-2; 11 bases match TRBD1. The J segment lost 7 bases and the V segment lost 3 bases, leaving 7 bases of the junction unmatched. CDR1 is SNHLY, CDR2 FYNNEI, per germline. The CDR3 covers 15 residues. In DNA, the CDR3 is TGTGCCAGCAGTGAGGGGGACAGGGGGACTAGTGGCTACACCTTC. Protein product: CASSEGDRGTSGYTF.

This chain uses TRBV28 with TRBJ2-1; 12 bases agree with TRBD2. V was clipped by 4 bases and J by 4 bases; unmatched bases: 5. Germline lookup yields CDR1 MDHEN and CDR2 SYDVKM. The CDR3 consists of 16 residues. The CDR3 loop is CASSSRLAGEYNEQFF. The CDR3, as DNA: TGTGCCAGCAGTTCCCGACTAGCGGGGGAATACAATGAGCAGTTCTTC.

This rearrangement joins TRBV28 to TRBJ2-4; D may be TRBD2 (6 bases). The V end lost 5 bases, the J end lost 4 bases, and 15 bases lay between the germline ends. This CDR3 has 15 amino acids. CDR1 is MDHEN, CDR2 SYDVKM, per germline. The CDR3 region has the DNA TGTGCCAGCAGTCCTCGCCGGGACTTAAAAAACATTCAGTACTTC. Protein product: CASSPRRDLKNIQYF. The full variable domain, with the rest looked up from reference TRBV28 and TRBJ2-4, is DVKVTQSSRYLVKRTGEKVFLECVQDMDHENMFWYRQDPGLGLRLIYFSYDVKMKEKGDIPEGYSVSREKKERFSLILESASTNQTSMYLCASSPRRDLKNIQYFGAGTRLSVL.

This clone was detected once. This chain joins TRBV19 and TRBJ2-3, with 8 bases fitting TRBD1. The CDR3 sequence is 16 residues long. V lost 5 bases, J lost 8 bases, and 15 bases stayed unmatched. The V gene's germline CDR1 is LNHDA and CDR2 SQIVND (reference sequence). CDR3 sequence reads: CASSPRTGRRVSTQYF. In DNA, the CDR3 is TGTGCCAGTAGTCCTCGGACAGGGCGACGTGTTAGTACGCAGTATTTT.

The chain carries TRBV7-8 and TRBJ1-1, with a possible D match to TRBD1 (6 bases). This CDR3 region has 16 residues. Germline CDR1 is SGHVS and CDR2 is FQNEAQ. With 5 bases removed from V and 1 base from J, the gap between germline ends came to 17 bases. CDR3 bases: TGTGCCAGCAGCCAAAGCTCGGGACATAAGAACACTGAAGCTTTCTTT. It specifies CASSQSSGHKNTEAFF.

As to this clone: The CDR3 does not close with the conserved phenylalanine or tryptophan, likely indicating a read error. The DNA is omitted, as the CDR3 cannot be located on it reliably, and the CDR3 follows TCRdb's listing. This chain connects TRBV7-2 to TRBJ1-1. The CDR3 is 13 amino acids long, termini counted. Germline V gene lookup returns CDR1 SGHTA and CDR2 FQGNSA. CDR3 in amino acids: CASSLDAGAQIGT.

In its sample, this clone was seen once. The chain employs TRBV28 and TRBJ1-2, with a weak D call TRBD1 (6 bases). This CDR3 is 13 amino acids long. The ends were cut back, 6 bases at V and 3 bases at J, with 11 bases in the middle. Germline V gene data show CDR1 as MDHEN and CDR2 as SYDVKM. The CDR3 DNA follows: TGTGCCAGCAGCGGACAGTGGGACTATGGCTACACCTTC. This codes for CASSGQWDYGYTF.

The J gene is TRBJ1-5, the V gene TRBV28; no clear D gene. V gave up 2 bases and J gave up 10 bases, with 9 bases separating them. Germline V gene lookup returns CDR1 MDHEN and CDR2 SYDVKM. This CDR3 contains 12 residues. The chain's CDR3 is CASSLPQAPQHF. As DNA, the CDR3 is TGTGCCAGCAGTTTACCCCAGGCTCCCCAGCATTTT.

The chain recombines TRBV7-9 with TRBJ2-3; D gene uncertain. Trimming took off 0 bases at V and 5 bases at J, with 9 bases between the two ends. There are 14 residues in the CDR3. Germline CDR1 SEHNR, CDR2 FQNEAQ (reference sequence). The CDR3 nucleotides are TGTGCCAGCAGCTTAGCGACACCCCGAGATACGCAGTATTTT. This gives the protein CASSLATPRDTQYF.

J is TRBJ2-7 and V is TRBV10-3; 7 bases map to TRBD2. The germline CDR1 and CDR2 sequences are ENHRY and SYGVKD. The J segment lost 3 bases and the V segment lost 5 bases, leaving 4 bases of the junction unmatched. The CDR3 is 13 amino acids. The CDR3 DNA follows: TGTGCCATCAGTTGGGCTAGCGGCTACGAGCAGTACTTC. Amino acids: CAISWASGYEQYF.